This T cell receptor (beta chain) was identified during a study of cytomegalovirus exposure and HLA in healthy donors. Worth noting for this clone: The target antigen is unknown.

Germline V gene lookup returns CDR1 GTSNPN and CDR2 SVGIG (reference sequence). The germline V and J ends were trimmed by 1 base and 0 bases, with 12 bases remaining between them. The CDR3 contains 15 residues. Study-level results: Across donors, most TCRs were seen rarely, yet some public ones were widespread. Investigators reported 150 to 200 TCR beta chains as tied to cytomegalovirus.

Clones were read by immunoSEQ multiplex PCR, and TCRdb kept only the in-frame ones, dropping some. The sample carries roughly 73,000 clones, 85% to 95% recorded once. The clonotype originates from a man between 18 and 29 years old in good health and CMV-seronegative. The rearrangement joins TRBV30 to TRBJ1-1; weak D call: TRBD1 (5 bases). Input material: PBMCs. CDR3: CAWSEARGVNTEAFF. CDR3 nucleotides: TGTGCCTGGAGTGAAGCCCGGGGGGTGAACACTGAAGCTTTCTTT.